The 13 T cell receptor beta chains presented below share a single source sample, sequenced in a study of blood T cells in healthy people across ages (dated by TCRdb to between 2014 and 2017). Libraries were built with 5' RACE. The data were produced on an Illumina HiSeq 2500. A second roughly 7 to 12 cycle PCR used a sample-barcoded 5' primer and a J-beta primer mix. TCRdb reanalyzed the raw reads on its own, using fastp at Q25 for trimming and MiXCR for clone calling, and kept in-frame beta chains. Each CDR3 protein gets just one entry, which takes the most common genes and DNA from the rows behind it. Across this sample there are nearly 800,000 distinct CDR3 sequences, with around 50% seen only once. The biggest ten clones account for roughly 24% of the sample. Source material: blood. Every receptor here comes from a man aged 40-55 years in good health.

This clonotype was detected once. The CDR3 loop is CASSLLTSGVHEQYF. The CDR3 DNA reads TGTGCCAGCAGTTTGTTGACTAGCGGGGTCCACGAGCAGTACTTC. The V call is TRBV12-3 or TRBV12-4, the J call TRBJ2-7; 11 positions agree with TRBD2. The CDR3 has 15 amino acids. With V trimmed by 3 bases and J by 5 bases, 6 bases remained unmatched.

The chain uses TRBV20-1 and TRBJ2-1, with TRBD1 matching 11 bases. This CDR3 has 16 amino acids. V lost 0 bases to trimming and J lost 7 bases; unmatched junction nucleotides: 8. Germline V gene data show CDR1 as DFQATT and CDR2 as SNEGSKA (reference sequence). The CDR3 coding sequence is TGCAGTGCTAGAGATCCTAGGGGACAGGGGGTAAATGAGCAGTTCTTC. Amino acids: CSARDPRGQGVNEQFF.

The chain couples TRBV20-1 to TRBJ2-1, with D perhaps given as TRBD1 or TRBD2 (6 bases each). The CDR3 contains 15 residues. The germline V and J ends were trimmed by 0 bases and 6 bases, with 15 bases remaining between them. CDR1 DFQATT and CDR2 SNEGSKA come from the germline V gene (reference sequence). The CDR3 DNA follows: TGCAGTGCTAGAGATGCCAGGGGAGCGGGCAATGAGCAGTTCTTC. Its translation: CSARDARGAGNEQFF.

CDR3 loop: CASGSGGATGHEQFF. The CDR3 DNA reads TGTGCCAGCGGTAGCGGGGGGGCAACGGGTCATGAGCAGTTCTTC. The chain combines TRBV28 with TRBJ2-1, with TRBD2 identical over 11 bases. The V and J ends lost 8 bases and 8 bases, in that order; junction bases with no gene match: 11. Germline V CDR1 and CDR2: MDHEN, SYDVKM. This CDR3 is built from 15 residues.

Only a few counts were recorded for this clonotype. This rearrangement joins TRBV10-3 to TRBJ2-7; D perhaps matches TRBD2 (5 bases). The CDR3 consists of 15 residues. Per the germline V gene, CDR1 is ENHRY and CDR2 is SYGVKD. Trimming pared 4 bases from V and 3 bases from J, leaving 16 bases between. CDR3 sequence: CAISGGGRGSYEQYF. CDR3 in DNA: TGTGCCATCAGTGGCGGAGGCCGCGGAAGCTACGAGCAGTACTTC.

The rearrangement uses TRBV3-1 and TRBJ1-2; tentative D call: TRBD1 (6 bases). The CDR3 loop spans 14 amino acids. Germline V gives CDR1 LGHDT, CDR2 YNNKEL (reference sequence). The V end was cut by 5 bases, the J end by 4 bases, with 14 bases between. In DNA form, the CDR3 reads TGTGCCAGCAGCTTCCGTGGACAGAGCTATGGCTACACCTTC. It yields the protein CASSFRGQSYGYTF.

This clonotype came up a few times. This sequence joins TRBV7-2 and TRBJ1-2; unclear D gene. Germline-derived CDR1 and CDR2 are SGHTA and FQGNSA. Trimming stripped 1 base from V and 8 bases from J, with 17 bases between. CDR3 length: 15 amino acids. The CDR3 bases are TGTGCCAGCAGCTTAGGTTTACCAGGTGTTTACGGCTACACCTTC. It encodes CASSLGLPGVYGYTF.

V usage is TRBV6-2 or TRBV6-3 and J usage is TRBJ2-1; 16 nucleotides match TRBD2. Germline CDR1 and CDR2: MNHEY and SVGEGT. CDR3 length: 21 amino acids. J lost 9 bases, V lost 7 bases, and 24 bases had no gene match. CDR3 residues: CASTAGPGPRGTSGGATEQFF. The DNA of the CDR3 is TGTGCCAGCACCGCCGGGCCTGGCCCACGGGGGACTAGCGGGGGGGCTACTGAGCAGTTCTTC.

Points on this clonotype: The germline gene is not matched at one end of the junction; a read error may be the cause. The rearrangement links TRBV6-5 to TRBJ1-2, with D perhaps TRBD1 (6 bases). The CDR3 consists of 17 residues. Germline V lookup: CDR1 MNHEY, CDR2 SVGAGI. CDR3 sequence: CASGYRVSSSTNYGHTF. CDR3 coding DNA: TGTGCCAGCGGTTACAGGGTCAGCAGCAGTACTAACTATGGCCACACCTTC.

About this clonotype: The junction and the germline gene differ at one end; a read error may be behind it. The gene calls are TRBV29-1 and TRBJ2-3; TRBD1 matches 9 bases. CDR1 and CDR2 (germline): SQVTM, ANQGSEA. The CDR3 runs to 14 residues. CDR3 amino acids: CSETGTGNTDTRYF. The CDR3 DNA reads as TGCAGCGAAACCGGGACAGGGAACACAGATACGCGGTATTTT.

This sequence joins TRBV24-1 and TRBJ2-7; D not certain. V gave up 6 bases and J gave up 0 bases, with 8 bases separating them. The CDR3 totals 13 residues. Looked up from germline, CDR1 is KGHDR and CDR2 is SFDVKD. The CDR3 DNA sequence: TGTGCCACCAGTCGCGCGAGCTCCTACGAGCAGTACTTC. The encoded protein is CATSRASSYEQYF.

The chain uses TRBV7-3 and TRBJ2-5, with 10 nucleotides matching TRBD2. CDR3 size: 15 residues. Germline V gene lookup returns CDR1 SGHTA and CDR2 FQGTGA. Unmatched junction bases numbered 14, after V lost 5 bases and J lost 11 bases. CDR3 DNA: TGTGCCAGCAGCCAAGCGGGAGGGCCTCAAAATGAGCAGTACTTC. Amino acid sequence: CASSQAGGPQNEQYF.

The sample holds one count of this clonotype. The V gene is TRBV27, the J gene TRBJ2-4; D gene unclear. The J call is doubtful: the DNA matches TRBJ2-7 better. Germline values: CDR1 MNHEY, CDR2 SMNVEV (reference sequence). This CDR3 comprises 14 residues. In nucleotides, the CDR3 is TGTGCCAGCAGTTTGTCCGGGTTTGGCTACGAGCAGTACTTC. Amino acid sequence: CASSLSGFGYEQYF.